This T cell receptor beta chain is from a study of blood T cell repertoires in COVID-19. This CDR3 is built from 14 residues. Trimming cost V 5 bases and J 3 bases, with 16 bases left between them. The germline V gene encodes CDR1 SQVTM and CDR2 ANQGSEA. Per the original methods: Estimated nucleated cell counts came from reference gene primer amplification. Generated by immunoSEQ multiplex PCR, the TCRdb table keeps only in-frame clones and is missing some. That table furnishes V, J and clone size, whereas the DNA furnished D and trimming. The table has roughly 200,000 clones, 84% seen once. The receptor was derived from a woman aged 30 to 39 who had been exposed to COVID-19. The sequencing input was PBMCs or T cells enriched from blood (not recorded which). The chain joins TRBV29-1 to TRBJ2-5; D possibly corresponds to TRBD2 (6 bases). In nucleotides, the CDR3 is TGCAGCGTTACAAAACTGGGACTGAAAGAGACCCAGTACTTC. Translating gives CSVTKLGLKETQYF.